Listed here are 23 T cell receptor beta chains from one sample, sequenced in a study of T cells after yellow fever vaccination. One entry per CDR3 protein, called by TCRdb with MiXCR from the 5' RACE reads. Of some 500,000 distinct CDR3 sequences listed, roughly 13% were seen once; the top ten hold 11% to 15%. Specimen: PBMCs, collected on the day of the yellow fever booster vaccination. All receptors come from a man aged 30-40 years who received the YFV17D yellow fever vaccine.

The rearrangement joins TRBV20-1 to TRBJ2-2, with TRBD2 matching over 13 bases. This CDR3 has 17 residues. Germline trimming cut 0 bases from V and 7 bases from J; bases unmatched to any gene: 8. CDR1 DFQATT and CDR2 SNEGSKA come from the germline V gene (reference sequence). CDR3 DNA sequence: TGCAGTGCTAGAGATACTAGCGGGAGGGCCGATATCGGGGAGCTGTTTTTT. Its protein product is CSARDTSGRADIGELFF.

There are many counts of this clonotype. V is TRBV3-1 and J is TRBJ2-6; D is undetermined. CDR3 size: 14 residues. CDR1 and CDR2 from the germline V gene are LGHDT and YNNKEL (reference sequence). V was pared by 4 bases and J by 2 bases, with 6 bases between. CDR3 in amino acids: CASSPLTGANVLTF. CDR3 in DNA: TGTGCCAGCAGCCCCCTGACTGGGGCCAACGTCCTGACTTTC. The full variable domain, rest sourced from reference TRBV3-1 and TRBJ2-6, is DTAVSQTPKYLVTQMGNDKSIKCEQNLGHDTMYWYKQDSKKFLKIMFSYNNKELIINETVPNRFSPKSPDKAHLNLHINSLELGDSAVYFCASSPLTGANVLTFGAGSRLTVL.

The chain recombines TRBV30 with TRBJ2-1; D might be TRBD2 (5 bases). CDR3 size: 13 residues. CDR1 GTSNPN and CDR2 SVGIG come from the germline V gene (reference sequence). The V end was cut by 3 bases, the J end by 1 base, with 7 bases between. The CDR3 region is CAWSGESYNEQFF. The DNA for the CDR3 is TGTGCCTGGAGCGGGGAATCCTACAATGAGCAGTTCTTC.

The chain employs TRBV6-1 and TRBJ2-3; 11 nucleotides match TRBD2. Losses at the gene ends were 6 bases for V and 6 bases for J; bases not matched to a gene: 5. CDR1 and CDR2 from the germline V gene are MNHNS and SASEGT. The CDR3 extends over 14 amino acids. CDR3 in amino acids: CASRGTSGADTQYF. For the CDR3, the DNA is TGTGCCAGCAGAGGGACTAGCGGCGCGGATACGCAGTATTTT.

The rearrangement uses TRBV5-1 and TRBJ2-1; 10 bases map to TRBD2. Per the germline V gene, CDR1 is SGHRS and CDR2 is YFSETQ. The CDR3 sequence is 14 residues long. The J segment lost 10 bases and the V segment lost 3 bases, leaving 7 bases of the junction unmatched. The DNA for the CDR3 is TGCGCCAGCAGCTGGGCTAGCGGGAGCCGAGAGCAGTTCTTC. Translated: CASSWASGSREQFF.

This clonotype was observed at least ten times. The CDR3: CASSPPSGNRDGYTF. DNA of the CDR3: TGTGCCAGCTCACCACCGTCAGGGAATCGGGATGGCTACACCTTC. The rearrangement uses TRBV18 and TRBJ1-2, with D perhaps TRBD1 (5 bases). The V end lost 0 bases, the J end lost 6 bases, and 14 bases lay between the germline ends. The length of the CDR3 is 15 residues. Germline V gives CDR1 KGHSH, CDR2 LQKENI.

The genes are TRBV29-1 and TRBJ2-7; tentatively, D is TRBD2 (6 bases). CDR1 is SQVTM and CDR2 is ANQGSEA in the germline V gene. V lost 4 bases and J lost 2, with 15 bases in between. The CDR3 loop spans 14 amino acids. The CDR3 coding sequence is TGCAGCGTTGTGTCCGGGGGTTCAACCTACGAGCAGTACTTC. The encoded protein is CSVVSGGSTYEQYF.

J is TRBJ2-1 and V is TRBV7-6; 8 bases map to TRBD2. Germline V gene sequence: CDR1 SGHVS, CDR2 FNYEAQ. The CDR3 has 19 residues. V shed 2 bases and J 4 bases; nucleotides not matched to a gene: 16. The CDR3: CASSLRVGAGVLGYNEQFF. The CDR3 nucleotides are TGTGCCAGCAGCTTACGAGTGGGAGCGGGAGTATTGGGTTACAATGAGCAGTTCTTC.

The chain joins TRBV12-3 or TRBV12-4 to TRBJ2-1; D possibly corresponds to TRBD2 (5 bases). The CDR3 covers 13 residues. Trimming removed 6 bases from V and 8 bases from J, with 14 bases in between. The CDR3 region has the DNA TGTGCCAGCAGGGCCGCTAGCATCCATGAGCAGTTCTTC. Translating gives CASRAASIHEQFF.

V gene TRBV4-3 combines with J gene TRBJ2-7; 7 bases are a match to TRBD2. CDR1 LGHNA and CDR2 YSLEER come from the germline V gene. This CDR3 has 14 amino acids. After removal of 3 bases from V and 4 bases from J, the junction contained 6 bases not matched to a gene. The CDR3 bases are TGCGCCAGCAGCCAGGGAGGGCCTCGGTACGAGCAGTACTTC. This encodes CASSQGGPRYEQYF.

The rearrangement uses TRBV4-3 and TRBJ1-4; D is unclear. CDR3 size: 15 residues. V lost 0 bases and J 7 bases, leaving 12 bases between the germline ends. Germline V gene sequence: CDR1 LGHNA, CDR2 YSLEER. Here the CDR3 DNA reads TGCGCCAGCAGCCAAGACGCCGGAACGGGTGAAAAACTGTTTTTT. It yields the protein CASSQDAGTGEKLFF.

DNA of the CDR3: TGTGCCAGCAGCCCGCCCGGGACAGGGGTCAATGAGCAGTTCTTC. Its protein is CASSPPGTGVNEQFF. The rearrangement joins TRBV7-9 to TRBJ2-1, with 10 bases identical to TRBD1. This CDR3 contains 15 residues. The V gene end was trimmed by 5 bases and the J gene end by 6 bases; junction bases not matched to a gene: 7. The germline CDR1 and CDR2 sequences are SEHNR and FQNEAQ (reference sequence).

This clonotype was counted between two and nine times. This chain connects TRBV5-2 to TRBJ2-1; the DNA was not used to check the table's D call, TRBD2. TRBV5-2 is deemed a pseudogene. The CDR3 extends over 23 amino acids. The CDR3 sequence is CASNSNRDPFKTSGIKLDNEQFF. CDR3 sequence (DNA): TGTGCCAGCAATTCTAACCGGGACCCATTCAAGACTAGCGGGATTAAGCTGGACAATGAGCAGTTCTTC.

This clonotype was seen only a few times. The CDR3 protein is CSVVTSGRAQGNIQYF. The CDR3 region has the DNA TGCAGCGTTGTCACTAGCGGGAGGGCCCAGGGGAACATTCAGTACTTC. V is TRBV29-1 and J is TRBJ2-4, with 13 bases aligning to TRBD2. The CDR3 has 16 residues. Germline trimming cut 4 bases from V and 7 bases from J; bases unmatched to any gene: 10. Germline V CDR1 and CDR2: SQVTM, ANQGSEA.

The gene calls are TRBV6-5 and TRBJ2-4; 10 nucleotides line up with TRBD2. Trimming at V came to 2 bases and at J to 7 bases, leaving 8 bases not matched to a gene. Per germline, CDR1 MNHEY and CDR2 SVGAGI. The CDR3 is 16 amino acids. CDR3 nucleotides: TGTGCCAGCAGTTACCTAAGAGCGGGAGGGATGAACATTCAGTACTTC. This translates into CASSYLRAGGMNIQYF.

This sequence joins TRBV6-5 and TRBJ2-7, with TRBD1 matching 8 bases. Germline V lookup: CDR1 MNHEY, CDR2 SVGAGI. V lost 4 bases, J lost 9 bases, and 14 bases stayed unmatched. This CDR3 region has 15 residues. CDR3 in amino acids: CASSFDRGNLIGQYF. CDR3 nucleotides: TGTGCCAGCAGTTTTGACAGGGGTAATCTTATTGGGCAGTACTTC.

This clonotype has a handful of counts. This rearrangement joins TRBV29-1 to TRBJ1-1, with TRBD1 as a possible D gene (5 bases). The length of the CDR3 is 13 residues. Germline-derived CDR1 and CDR2 are SQVTM and ANQGSEA. V was pared by 7 bases and J by 11 bases, with 23 bases between. CDR3 DNA: TGCAGCGCCCGACCCCGGACACCCACCGAGGCTTTCTTT. As protein: CSARPRTPTEAFF. The full variable domain, with the rest looked up from reference TRBV29-1 and TRBJ1-1, is SAVISQKPSRDICQRGTSLTIQCQVDSQVTMMFWYRQQPGQSLTLIATANQGSEATYESGFVIDKFPISRPNLTFSTLTVSNMSPEDSSIYLCSARPRTPTEAFFGQGTRLTVV.

This clonotype was detected many times. The chain recombines TRBV2 with TRBJ2-3; no clear D. V dropped 6 bases and J dropped 4 bases, with 26 bases sitting between them. The CDR3 contains 18 residues. Germline V CDR1 and CDR2: SNHLY, FYNNEI. The CDR3 is CASSHRVGAVMSADTQYF. Here the CDR3 DNA reads TGTGCCAGCAGCCACCGGGTCGGAGCTGTTATGAGCGCAGATACGCAGTATTTT.

V gene TRBV3-1 combines with J gene TRBJ2-3; D gene ambiguous. V was cut by 10 bases and J by 2 bases, with 13 bases left in between. CDR3 length equals 13 residues. Germline V gives CDR1 LGHDT, CDR2 YNNKEL (reference sequence). CDR3 protein: CATQRDTTDTQYF. The CDR3 DNA sequence: TGTGCCACCCAGAGAGACACCACAGATACGCAGTATTTT.

V usage is TRBV5-1 and J usage is TRBJ2-1; weak D call: TRBD2 (6 bases). Deletions cut 1 base from V and 4 bases from J, with 12 bases between. CDR3 length: 15 amino acids. Germline V lookup: CDR1 SGHRS, CDR2 YFSETQ. CDR3 residues: CASSLWPGDYNEQFF. CDR3 nucleotides: TGCGCCAGCAGCTTGTGGCCGGGAGATTACAATGAGCAGTTCTTC.

This clonotype was seen ten or more times. The chain employs TRBV7-3 and TRBJ2-5; 8 bases are shared with TRBD2. Trimming removed 3 bases from V and 5 bases from J; junction bases left unmatched: 2. Germline CDR1 SGHTA, CDR2 FQGTGA. The CDR3 spans 13 residues. Here the CDR3 reads CASSLGLEETQYF. The CDR3 DNA sequence: TGTGCCAGCAGCTTGGGACTAGAGGAGACCCAGTACTTC.

Ten or more counts support this clonotype. The chain employs TRBV5-1 and TRBJ2-5, with 11 bases fitting TRBD2. The junction had 5 bases not matched to a gene; V was cut back by 5 bases and J by 2 bases. Germline CDR1 is SGHRS and CDR2 is YFSETQ. CDR3 length equals 15 residues. The CDR3, as DNA: TGCGCCAGCAGACAGGGGACTAGCGGACAAGAGACCCAGTACTTC. It translates to CASRQGTSGQETQYF.

The genes are TRBV7-2 and TRBJ2-3; D ambiguous. CDR3 length: 13 residues. Germline CDR1 and CDR2: SGHTA and FQGNSA. V was trimmed by 1 base and J by 6 bases, leaving 8 bases between them. The CDR3 DNA is TGTGCCAGCAGCTTAGGCGCCAAGGATACGCAGTATTTT. This gives the protein CASSLGAKDTQYF.